The rows below give T cell receptor beta chains drawn from one sample of a study of cytomegalovirus exposure and HLA in healthy donors. Sequencing was performed with immunoSEQ multiplex PCR; in TCRdb, only in-frame clones are kept and a portion is missing. The repertoire holds 160,000 or so clones, with around 80% as singletons. Specimen: PBMCs. Receptors were obtained from a man aged 40-49 years in good health and CMV-seronegative. Each CDR3 is given with its conserved first and last residue. A D gene is named only where the DNA matches it firmly. Only part of the rows carry a size: once, few, many, or a class if the clone is expanded.

.	TRBV6-6	TRBJ2-5	TRBD2	CASSSGLDGTQYF	TGTGCCAGCAGCTCTGGACTAGACGGGACCCAGTACTTC
.	TRBV19	TRBJ1-1	TRBD1	CASTRTGENTEAFF	TGTGCCAGTACTCGGACAGGGGAGAACACTGAAGCTTTCTTT
.	TRBV4-2	TRBJ2-2	.	CASSHTGQNTGELFF	TGTGCCAGCAGCCACACGGGACAGAACACCGGGGAGCTGTTTTTT
.	TRBV27	TRBJ1-5	.	CASSTGEMPQHF	TGTGCCAGCAGCACTGGAGAGATGCCCCAGCATTTT
.	TRBV18	TRBJ1-4	.	CASSPGPTGNEKLFF	TGTGCCAGCTCACCTGGCCCGACCGGGAATGAAAAACTGTTTTTT
once	TRBV7-2	TRBJ1-1	.	CASSSDTEAFF	TGTGCCAGCAGCTCGGACACTGAAGCTTTCTTT
few	TRBV5-6	TRBJ1-6	TRBD1	CASSRGQGDSPLHF	TGTGCCAGCAGCAGGGGACAGGGCGATTCACCCCTCCACTTT
.	TRBV28	TRBJ1-1	.	CASSLYESENTEAFF	TGTGCCAGCAGTTTATATGAGAGTGAGAACACTGAAGCTTTCTTT
.	TRBV9	TRBJ1-1	.	CASSLIKGGGSTEAFF	TGTGCCAGCAGCCTCATAAAGGGCGGGGGATCCACTGAAGCTTTCTTT
few	TRBV4-1	TRBJ2-5	.	CASSQGPDDPRETQYF	TGCGCCAGCAGCCAAGGTCCCGACGATCCGAGGGAGACCCAGTACTTC
.	TRBV7-9	TRBJ1-4	TRBD1	CASSFGQGGEKLFF	TGTGCCAGCAGTTTTGGACAGGGAGGTGAAAAACTGTTTTTT
few	TRBV7-2	TRBJ1-1	.	CASSLRTEVAFF	TGTGCCAGCAGCTTAAGGACAGAAGTAGCTTTCTTT
.	TRBV10-2	TRBJ2-2	TRBD2	CASSGTSGGLNTGELFF	TGCGCCAGCAGTGGGACTAGCGGGGGCCTGAACACCGGGGAGCTGTTTTTT
.	TRBV7-9	TRBJ1-5	.	CSSSSPGQPQHF	TGTTCCAGCAGCTCACCGGGTCAGCCCCAGCATTTT
few	TRBV25-1	TRBJ2-1	TRBD2	CASNRGGLYNEQFF	TGTGCCAGCAATCGGGGGGGGCTCTACAATGAGCAGTTCTTC
once	TRBV10-2	TRBJ2-7	.	CATSPGADEQYF	TGCGCCACTTCACCAGGGGCAGACGAGCAGTACTTC
.	TRBV19	TRBJ2-5	TRBD2	CASSIAGGAGRETQYF	TGTGCCAGTAGTATAGCCGGGGGGGCCGGGAGAGAGACCCAGTACTTC
once	TRBV7-2	TRBJ1-2	.	CASSSSGVPGYGYTF	TGTGCCAGCAGCTCGTCGGGAGTTCCCGGGTATGGCTACACCTTC
.	TRBV15	TRBJ1-5	.	CATSRGDGNQPQHF	TGTGCCACCAGCCGGGGGGATGGCAATCAGCCCCAGCATTTT
.	TRBV27	TRBJ1-6	.	CASSSSYWGDNSPLHF	TGTGCCAGCAGTTCTTCTTATTGGGGAGATAATTCACCCCTCCACTTT
.	TRBV5-1	TRBJ2-5	TRBD1	CASSLVTGGGRETQYF	TGCGCCAGCAGCTTGGTCACAGGGGGCGGTCGGGAGACCCAGTACTTC
.	TRBV4-1	TRBJ2-7	TRBD2	CASSQDMAGGPYEQYF	TGCGCCAGCAGCCAAGATATGGCGGGAGGACCCTACGAGCAGTACTTC
.	TRBV9	TRBJ2-5	TRBD2	CASSVDSGGWETQYF	TGTGCCAGCAGCGTGGATAGCGGGGGGTGGGAGACCCAGTACTTC
.	TRBV5-5	TRBJ1-1	TRBD1	CASSRPAGGPEAFF	TGTGCCAGCAGCCGCCCGGCAGGGGGGCCTGAAGCTTTCTTT
once	TRBV19	TRBJ1-6	.	CASSIGSSYNSPLHF	TGTGCCAGTAGTATAGGGAGCTCCTATAATTCACCCCTCCACTTT